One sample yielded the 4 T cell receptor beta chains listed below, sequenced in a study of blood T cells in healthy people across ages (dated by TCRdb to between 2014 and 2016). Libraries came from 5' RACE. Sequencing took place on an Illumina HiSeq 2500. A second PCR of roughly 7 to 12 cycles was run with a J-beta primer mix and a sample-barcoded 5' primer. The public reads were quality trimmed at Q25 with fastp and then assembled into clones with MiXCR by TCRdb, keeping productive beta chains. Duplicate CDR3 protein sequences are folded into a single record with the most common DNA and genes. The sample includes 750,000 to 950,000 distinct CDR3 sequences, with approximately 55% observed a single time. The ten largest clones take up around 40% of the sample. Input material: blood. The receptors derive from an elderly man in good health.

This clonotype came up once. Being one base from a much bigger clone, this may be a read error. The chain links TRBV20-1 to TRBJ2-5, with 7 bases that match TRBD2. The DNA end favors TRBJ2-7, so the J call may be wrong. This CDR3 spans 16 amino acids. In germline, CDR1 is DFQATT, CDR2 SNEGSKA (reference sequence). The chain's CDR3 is CSACRNLGGSEYEQYF. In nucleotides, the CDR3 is TGCAGTGCTTGTCGAAACCTGGGCGGGAGTGAGTACGAGCAGTACTTC.

CDR3 sequence: CATTKGTSGSNDEQFF. The CDR3 DNA sequence: TGTGCCACCACGAAGGGGACTAGCGGTTCTAATGATGAGCAGTTCTTC. The genes are TRBV7-9 and TRBJ2-1; 11 nucleotides line up with TRBD2. The length of the CDR3 is 16 residues. Germline CDR1 is SEHNR and CDR2 is FQNEAQ (reference sequence). Losses at the gene ends were 10 bases for V and 8 bases for J; bases not matched to a gene: 16.

The CDR3 sequence: CAISELGGDSDGYTF. CDR3 coding DNA: TGTGCCATCAGTGAGCTGGGGGGGGACTCGGATGGCTACACCTTC. The chain joins TRBV10-3 to TRBJ1-2; weak D call: TRBD1 (5 bases). Germline V gene sequence: CDR1 ENHRY, CDR2 SYGVKD. The CDR3 covers 15 residues. Deletions cut 2 bases from V and 6 bases from J, with 16 bases between.

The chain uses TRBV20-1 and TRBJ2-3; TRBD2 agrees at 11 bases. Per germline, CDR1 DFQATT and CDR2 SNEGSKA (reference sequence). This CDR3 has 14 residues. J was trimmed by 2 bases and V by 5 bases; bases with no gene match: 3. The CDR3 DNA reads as TGCAGTGCTGGGACTAGCGGAAACACAGATACGCAGTATTTT. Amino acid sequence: CSAGTSGNTDTQYF.